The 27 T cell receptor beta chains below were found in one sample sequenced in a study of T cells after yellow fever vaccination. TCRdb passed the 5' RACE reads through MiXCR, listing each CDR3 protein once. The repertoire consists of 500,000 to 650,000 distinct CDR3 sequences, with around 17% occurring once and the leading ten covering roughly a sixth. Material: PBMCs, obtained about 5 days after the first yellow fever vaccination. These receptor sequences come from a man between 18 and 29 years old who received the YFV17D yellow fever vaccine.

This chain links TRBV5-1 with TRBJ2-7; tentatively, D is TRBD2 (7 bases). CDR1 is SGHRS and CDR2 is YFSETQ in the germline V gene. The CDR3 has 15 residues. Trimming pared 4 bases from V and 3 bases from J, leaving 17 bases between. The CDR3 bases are TGCGCCAGCAGCCTAGCGGTGGGGACACACTACGAGCAGTACTTC. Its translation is CASSLAVGTHYEQYF.

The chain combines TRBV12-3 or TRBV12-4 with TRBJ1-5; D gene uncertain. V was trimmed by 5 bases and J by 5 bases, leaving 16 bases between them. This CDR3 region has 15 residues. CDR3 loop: CASSPAARGYQPQHF. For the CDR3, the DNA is TGTGCCAGCAGTCCAGCGGCCCGTGGGTATCAGCCCCAGCATTTT.

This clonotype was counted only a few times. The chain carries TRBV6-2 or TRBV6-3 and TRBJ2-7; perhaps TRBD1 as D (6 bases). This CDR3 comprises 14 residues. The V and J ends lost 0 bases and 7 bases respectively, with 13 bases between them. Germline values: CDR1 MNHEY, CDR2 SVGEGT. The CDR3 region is CASSYSRGTGEQYF. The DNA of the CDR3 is TGTGCCAGCAGTTACTCCAGGGGAACAGGAGAGCAGTACTTC.

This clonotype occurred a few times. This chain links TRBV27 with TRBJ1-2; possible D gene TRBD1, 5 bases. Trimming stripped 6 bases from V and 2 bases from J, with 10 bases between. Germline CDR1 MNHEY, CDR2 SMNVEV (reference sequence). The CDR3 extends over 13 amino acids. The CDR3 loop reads CASRKDTNYGYTF. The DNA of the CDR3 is TGTGCCAGCAGGAAGGACACAAACTATGGCTACACCTTC.

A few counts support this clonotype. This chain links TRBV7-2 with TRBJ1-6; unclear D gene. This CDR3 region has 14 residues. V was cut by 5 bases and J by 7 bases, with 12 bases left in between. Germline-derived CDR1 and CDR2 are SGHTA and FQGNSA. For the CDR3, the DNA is TGTGCCAGCAGCATCCGGGTCGAAAATTCACCCCTCCACTTT. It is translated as CASSIRVENSPLHF.

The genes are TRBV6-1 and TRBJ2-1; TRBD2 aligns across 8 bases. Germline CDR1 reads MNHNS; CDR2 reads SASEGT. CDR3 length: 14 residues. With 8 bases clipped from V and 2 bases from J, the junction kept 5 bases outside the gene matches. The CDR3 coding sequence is TGTGCCAGCGAAAGCGGGGGAACCTACAATGAGCAGTTCTTC. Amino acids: CASESGGTYNEQFF.

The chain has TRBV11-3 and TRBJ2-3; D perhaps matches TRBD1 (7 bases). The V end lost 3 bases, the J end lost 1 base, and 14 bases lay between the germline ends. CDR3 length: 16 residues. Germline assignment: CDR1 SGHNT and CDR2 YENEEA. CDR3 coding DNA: TGTGCCAGCAGCTTTGGGGGGACAGAGCGCACAGATACGCAGTATTTT. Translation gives CASSFGGTERTDTQYF.

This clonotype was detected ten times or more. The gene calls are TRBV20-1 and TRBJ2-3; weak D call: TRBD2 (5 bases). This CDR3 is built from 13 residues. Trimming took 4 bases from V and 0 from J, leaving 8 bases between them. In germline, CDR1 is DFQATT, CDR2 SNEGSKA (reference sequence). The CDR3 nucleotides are TGCAGTGCTAACCCGGGGAGCACAGATACGCAGTATTTT. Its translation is CSANPGSTDTQYF.

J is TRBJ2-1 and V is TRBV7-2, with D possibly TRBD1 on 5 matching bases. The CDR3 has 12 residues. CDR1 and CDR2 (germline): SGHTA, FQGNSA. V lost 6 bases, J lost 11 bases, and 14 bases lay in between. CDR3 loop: CASRRLQGQQFF. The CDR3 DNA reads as TGTGCCAGCAGGCGCCTCCAGGGCCAGCAGTTCTTC. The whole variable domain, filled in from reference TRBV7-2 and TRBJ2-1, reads GAGVSQSPSNKVTEKGKDVELRCDPISGHTALYWYRQSLGQGLEFLIYFQGNSAPDKSGLPSDRFSAERTGGSVSTLTIQRTQQEDSAVYLCASRRLQGQQFFGPGTRLTVL.

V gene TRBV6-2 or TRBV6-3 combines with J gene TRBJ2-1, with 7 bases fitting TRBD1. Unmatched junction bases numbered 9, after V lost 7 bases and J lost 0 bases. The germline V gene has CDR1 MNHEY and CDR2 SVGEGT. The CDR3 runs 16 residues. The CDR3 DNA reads TGTGCCAGCATTCGTGCGACAGGGATCTCCTACAATGAGCAGTTCTTC. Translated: CASIRATGISYNEQFF.

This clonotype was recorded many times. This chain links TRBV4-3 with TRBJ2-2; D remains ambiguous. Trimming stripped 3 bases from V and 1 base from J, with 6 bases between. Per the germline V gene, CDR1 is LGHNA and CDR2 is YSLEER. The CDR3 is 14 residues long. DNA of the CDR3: TGCGCCAGCAGCCATACGGAGAACACCGGGGAGCTGTTTTTT. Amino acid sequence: CASSHTENTGELFF.

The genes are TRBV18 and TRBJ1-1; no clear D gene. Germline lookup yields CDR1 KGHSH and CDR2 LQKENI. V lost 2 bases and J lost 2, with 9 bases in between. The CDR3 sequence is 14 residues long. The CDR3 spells CASSPSPSNTEAFF. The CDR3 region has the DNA TGTGCCAGCTCACCATCGCCCAGCAACACTGAAGCTTTCTTT.

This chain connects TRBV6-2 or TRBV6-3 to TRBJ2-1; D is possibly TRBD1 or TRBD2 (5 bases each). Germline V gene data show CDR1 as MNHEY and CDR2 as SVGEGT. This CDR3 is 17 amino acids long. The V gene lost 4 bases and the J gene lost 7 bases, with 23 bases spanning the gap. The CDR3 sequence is CASSSRWGPTGWNEQFF. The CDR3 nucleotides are TGTGCCAGCAGTTCGAGGTGGGGACCAACGGGTTGGAATGAGCAGTTCTTC.

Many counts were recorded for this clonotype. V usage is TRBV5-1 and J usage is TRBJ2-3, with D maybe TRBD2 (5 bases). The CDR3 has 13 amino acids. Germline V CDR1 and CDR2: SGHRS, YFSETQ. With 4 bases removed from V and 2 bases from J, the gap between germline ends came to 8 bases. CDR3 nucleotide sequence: TGCGCCAGCAGCCCGGGGAACACAGATACGCAGTATTTT. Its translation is CASSPGNTDTQYF.

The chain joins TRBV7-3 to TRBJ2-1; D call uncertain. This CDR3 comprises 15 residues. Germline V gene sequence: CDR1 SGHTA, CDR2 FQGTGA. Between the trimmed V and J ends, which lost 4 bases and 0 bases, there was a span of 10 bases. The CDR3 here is CASSSMGSSYNEQFF. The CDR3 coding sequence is TGTGCCAGCAGCTCAATGGGAAGCTCCTACAATGAGCAGTTCTTC.

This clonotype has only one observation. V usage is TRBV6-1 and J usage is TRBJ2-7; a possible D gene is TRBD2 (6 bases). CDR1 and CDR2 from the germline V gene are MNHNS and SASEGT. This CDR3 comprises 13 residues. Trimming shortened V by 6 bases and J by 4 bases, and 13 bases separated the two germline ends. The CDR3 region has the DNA TGTGCCAGCAGCATGGGAGGAGGGTACGAGCAGTACTTC. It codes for CASSMGGGYEQYF.

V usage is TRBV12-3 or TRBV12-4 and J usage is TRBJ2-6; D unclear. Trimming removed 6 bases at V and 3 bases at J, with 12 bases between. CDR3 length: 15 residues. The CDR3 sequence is CASSARPYGANVLTF. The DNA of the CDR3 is TGTGCCAGCAGCGCCCGACCGTATGGGGCCAACGTCCTGACTTTC.

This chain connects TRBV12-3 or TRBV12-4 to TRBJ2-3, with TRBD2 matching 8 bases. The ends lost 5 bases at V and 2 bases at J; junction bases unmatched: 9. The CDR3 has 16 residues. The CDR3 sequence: CASSSRLAGITDTQYF. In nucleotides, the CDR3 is TGTGCCAGCAGTAGCCGTTTAGCGGGGATCACAGATACGCAGTATTTT.

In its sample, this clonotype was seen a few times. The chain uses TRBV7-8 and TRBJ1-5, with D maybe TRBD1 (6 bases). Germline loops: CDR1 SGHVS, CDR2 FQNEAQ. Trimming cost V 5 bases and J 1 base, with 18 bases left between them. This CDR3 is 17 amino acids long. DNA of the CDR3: TGTGCCAGCAGCCCGCTGGCGCGGACAGTAAGCAATCAGCCCCAGCATTTT. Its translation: CASSPLARTVSNQPQHF.

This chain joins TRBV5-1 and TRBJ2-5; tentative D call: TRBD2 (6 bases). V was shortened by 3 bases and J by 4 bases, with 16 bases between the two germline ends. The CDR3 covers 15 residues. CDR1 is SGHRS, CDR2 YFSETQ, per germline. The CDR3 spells CASSSNPGVGETQYF. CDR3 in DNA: TGCGCCAGCAGCTCAAACCCGGGGGTCGGAGAGACCCAGTACTTC.

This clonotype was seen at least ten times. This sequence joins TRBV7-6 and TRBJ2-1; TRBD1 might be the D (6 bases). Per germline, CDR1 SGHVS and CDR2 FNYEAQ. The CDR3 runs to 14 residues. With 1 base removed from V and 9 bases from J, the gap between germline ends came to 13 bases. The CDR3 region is CASSLDGRGFEQFF. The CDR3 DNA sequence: TGTGCCAGCAGCTTAGACGGCAGGGGATTTGAGCAGTTCTTC.

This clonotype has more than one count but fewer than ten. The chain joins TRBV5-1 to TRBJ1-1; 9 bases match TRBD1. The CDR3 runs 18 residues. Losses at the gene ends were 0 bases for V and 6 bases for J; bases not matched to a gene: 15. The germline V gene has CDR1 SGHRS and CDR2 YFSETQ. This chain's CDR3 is CASSLAKWSGQGTAEAFF. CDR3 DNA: TGCGCCAGCAGCTTGGCAAAGTGGTCGGGACAGGGTACAGCTGAAGCTTTCTTT. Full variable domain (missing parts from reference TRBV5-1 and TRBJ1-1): KAGVTQTPRYLIKTRGQQVTLSCSPISGHRSVSWYQQTPGQGLQFLFEYFSETQRNKGNFPGRFSGRQFSNSRSEMNVSTLELGDSALYLCASSLAKWSGQGTAEAFFGQGTRLTVV.

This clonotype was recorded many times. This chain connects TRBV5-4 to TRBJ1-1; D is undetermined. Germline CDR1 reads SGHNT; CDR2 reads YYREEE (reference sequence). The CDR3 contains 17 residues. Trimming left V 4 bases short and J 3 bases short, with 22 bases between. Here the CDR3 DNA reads TGTGCCAGCAGCCAGAGCTACCAAAGGGCTTCGGACACTGAAGCTTTCTTT. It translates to CASSQSYQRASDTEAFF.

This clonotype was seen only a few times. The CDR3 DNA reads as TGCGCCAGCAGCCTTACAGGGAAGGGATACAATGAGCAGTTCTTC. Amino acid sequence: CASSLTGKGYNEQFF. The chain employs TRBV4-3 and TRBJ2-1; TRBD1 might be the D (6 bases). CDR1 is LGHNA, CDR2 YSLEER, per germline. V was trimmed by 4 bases and J by 4 bases, leaving 14 bases between them. The CDR3 is 15 residues long.

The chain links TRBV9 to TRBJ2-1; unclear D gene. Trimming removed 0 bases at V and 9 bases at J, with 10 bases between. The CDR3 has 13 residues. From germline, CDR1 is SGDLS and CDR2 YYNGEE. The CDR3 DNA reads TGTGCCAGCAGCGTAGTTCCATCAAGTGAGCAGTTCTTC. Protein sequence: CASSVVPSSEQFF.

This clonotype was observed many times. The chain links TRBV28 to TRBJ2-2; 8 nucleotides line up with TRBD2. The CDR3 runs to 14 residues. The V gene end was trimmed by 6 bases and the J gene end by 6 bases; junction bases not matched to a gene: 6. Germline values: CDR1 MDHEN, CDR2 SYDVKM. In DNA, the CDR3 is TGTGCCAGCAGCTTGGGAGCGGGGGCCGGGGAGCTGTTTTTT. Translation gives CASSLGAGAGELFF. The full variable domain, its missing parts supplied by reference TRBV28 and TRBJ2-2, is DVKVTQSSRYLVKRTGEKVFLECVQDMDHENMFWYRQDPGLGLRLIYFSYDVKMKEKGDIPEGYSVSREKKERFSLILESASTNQTSMYLCASSLGAGAGELFFGEGSRLTVL.

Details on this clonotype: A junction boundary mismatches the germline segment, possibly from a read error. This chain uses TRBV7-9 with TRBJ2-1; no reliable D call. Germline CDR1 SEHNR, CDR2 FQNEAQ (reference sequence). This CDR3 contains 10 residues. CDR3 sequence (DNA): TGTGCCAGCAGCTTAGGTAAAGGGCTGTTC. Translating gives CASSLGKGLF.